This is a list of T cell receptor beta chains from one sample in a study of blood T cell repertoires in COVID-19. The table came from immunoSEQ multiplex PCR; TCRdb's copy has only in-frame clones and leaves some out. The sample records approximately 360,000 clones, about 89% being singletons. Sequenced: peripheral blood. These receptors all stem from a man aged 35 to 55 with acute or convalescent COVID-19. Each CDR3 is given with its conserved first and last residue. D genes are given only for firm matches. Size is omitted from some rows. Given values are once, few, many or a class for expanded clones.

-,15,TRBJ1-4,TRBV19,-,CASSTDRTTNEKLFF,TGTGCCAGTAGTACAGACAGGACAACTAATGAAAAACTGTTTTTT
TRBD1,14,TRBJ1-6,TRBV7-8,few,CASSSGQDNSPLHF,TGTGCCAGCAGCTCGGGACAGGATAATTCACCCCTCCACTTT
TRBD1,14,TRBJ2-7,TRBV6-5,-,CASTGTGLIYEQYF,TGTGCCAGCACTGGGACAGGGTTGATCTACGAGCAGTACTTC
-,13,TRBJ2-3,TRBV27,-,CASGDGAADTQYF,TGTGCCAGCGGTGACGGTGCGGCGGATACGCAGTATTTT
TRBD2,14,TRBJ2-1,TRBV28,-,CASSLYGTSDEQFF,TGTGCCAGCAGTTTATACGGGACTAGCGATGAGCAGTTCTTC
TRBD2,18,TRBJ2-1,TRBV5-1,-,CASSFGLAGKDGSNEQFF,TGCGCCAGCAGCTTCGGACTAGCGGGAAAAGATGGTAGTAATGAGCAGTTCTTC
TRBD2,20,TRBJ2-2,TRBV27,-,CASSLPLALEIGRGAGELFF,TGTGCCAGCAGTTTGCCTCTTGCCTTGGAGATTGGGAGGGGTGCCGGGGAGCTGTTTTTT
-,12,TRBJ2-1,TRBV27,-,CASSQGYNEQFF,TGTGCCAGCAGCCAGGGTTACAATGAGCAGTTCTTC
TRBD1,14,TRBJ2-7,TRBV13,-,CASSLQGVMYEQYF,TGTGCCAGCAGCTTACAGGGGGTTATGTACGAGCAGTACTTC
-,16,TRBJ2-7,TRBV27,-,CASSLNRFYLSYEQYF,TGTGCCAGCAGTTTAAACAGGTTCTATCTTTCCTACGAGCAGTACTTC
-,13,TRBJ1-2,TRBV30,-,CAWSQTANYGYTF,TGTGCCTGGAGCCAAACGGCTAACTATGGCTACACCTTC
-,13,TRBJ1-2,TRBV19,-,CASSEGDVYGYTF,TGTGCCAGTAGCGAGGGGGACGTCTATGGCTACACCTTC
TRBD1,14,TRBJ1-6,TRBV7-9,-,CASSFGTGYSPLHF,TGTGCCAGCAGCTTCGGGACAGGGTATTCACCCCTCCACTTT
-,13,TRBJ2-4,TRBV27,-,CASSLSGQNIQYF,TGTGCCAGCAGTTTAAGCGGTCAAAACATTCAGTACTTC
-,13,TRBJ2-7,TRBV10-3,-,CAISDKTGHEQYF,TGTGCCATCAGTGACAAGACAGGCCACGAGCAGTACTTC
-,15,TRBJ1-2,TRBV18,-,CASSPYTGSDYGYTF,TGTGCCAGCTCCCCTTACACAGGGAGCGACTATGGCTACACCTTC
-,19,TRBJ1-4,TRBV27,-,CASSFLNPSRGATNEKLFF,TGTGCCAGCAGTTTCTTAAACCCTAGCCGTGGTGCAACTAATGAAAAACTGTTTTTT
-,15,TRBJ2-3,TRBV7-3,-,CASSPQGPPLDTQYF,TGTGCCAGCAGCCCCCAGGGCCCTCCATTAGATACGCAGTATTTT
-,13,TRBJ1-3,TRBV6-5,-,CASSYSIGSTIYF,TGTGCCAGCAGTTACTCGATTGGTAGCACCATATATTTT
TRBD2,16,TRBJ2-1,TRBV10-3,-,CAISGDLAGGYNEQFF,TGTGCCATCAGTGGGGATCTAGCGGGGGGCTACAATGAGCAGTTCTTC
-,13,TRBJ1-1,TRBV7-2,many,CASSFEARRVAFF,TGTGCCAGCAGCTTTGAGGCCAGGAGGGTAGCTTTCTTT
TRBD1,15,TRBJ1-4,TRBV5-1,-,CASSLNTGAVEKLFF,TGCGCCAGCAGCTTGAATACAGGGGCAGTGGAAAAACTGTTTTTT
-,12,TRBJ2-7,TRBV19,-,CATRRSSYEQYF,TGTGCCACTAGACGGAGCTCCTACGAGCAGTACTTC
TRBD1,14,TRBJ2-1,TRBV27,-,CASSLLDRGFEQFF,TGTGCCAGCAGTTTACTGGACAGGGGTTTTGAGCAGTTCTTC
-,14,TRBJ1-1,TRBV27,-,CASSSPTVNTEAFF,TGTGCCAGCAGTTCCCCGACAGTGAACACTGAAGCTTTCTTT
TRBD2,15,TRBJ2-1,TRBV11-2,-,CASSGSGIVYNEQFF,TGTGCCAGCAGCGGTAGCGGGATAGTGTACAATGAGCAGTTCTTC
-,15,TRBJ1-1,TRBV28,-,CASSLFEGASTEAFF,TGTGCCAGCAGTTTATTCGAGGGCGCGAGTACTGAAGCTTTCTTT
-,16,TRBJ1-5,TRBV7-8,-,CASSLVEQGKGQPQHF,TGTGCCAGCAGCTTAGTGGAGCAGGGGAAGGGCCAGCCCCAGCATTTT
TRBD1,14,TRBJ1-2,TRBV13,-,CASSSPDRGLGYTF,TGTGCCAGCAGCTCCCCGGACAGGGGGCTTGGCTACACCTTC
-,10,TRBJ1-1,TRBV2,-,CASSLREAFF,TGTGCCAGCAGCCTAAGAGAAGCTTTCTTT
-,16,TRBJ1-5,TRBV28,-,CASSATGWGSNQPQHF,TGTGCCAGCAGCGCCACGGGATGGGGAAGCAATCAGCCCCAGCATTTT
TRBD1,14,TRBJ2-7,TRBV2,-,CASTGQGARYEQYF,TGTGCCAGCACGGGACAGGGGGCGAGATACGAGCAGTACTTC
-,13,TRBJ2-5,TRBV12-5,-,CASAQGFQETQYF,TGTGCTAGTGCCCAGGGGTTCCAAGAGACCCAGTACTTC
TRBD2,15,TRBJ2-1,TRBV11-2,-,CASSSLAGGLNEQFF,TGTGCCAGCAGCTCCCTAGCGGGGGGTCTCAATGAGCAGTTCTTC
-,19,TRBJ2-1,TRBV4-1,-,CASSQGSASWVAAYNEQFF,TGCGCCAGCAGCCAAGGTAGCGCGAGTTGGGTAGCAGCCTACAATGAGCAGTTCTTC
-,16,TRBJ2-4,TRBV28,-,CASSRISGLAYGIQYF,TGTGCCAGCAGCCGAATTAGCGGTTTGGCTTATGGCATTCAGTACTTC
TRBD2,16,TRBJ2-1,TRBV6-2/TRBV6-3,-,CASSYGTSGSPNEQFF,TGTGCCAGCAGTTACGGGACTAGCGGGAGTCCCAATGAGCAGTTCTTC
TRBD1,15,TRBJ2-7,TRBV2,-,CASSLMGQGFYEQYF,TGTGCCAGCAGCCTAATGGGACAGGGCTTCTACGAGCAGTACTTC
TRBD1,15,TRBJ1-2,TRBV4-3,-,CASSQDRDRIYGYTF,TGCGCCAGCAGCCAAGACCGGGACAGAATCTATGGCTACACCTTC
-,15,TRBJ1-6,TRBV6-5,-,CASSYSDRPISPLHF,TGTGCCAGCAGTTACTCGGACAGACCCATTTCGCCCCTCCACTTT
TRBD1,14,TRBJ2-3,TRBV9,few,CASSAGQGADTQYF,TGTGCCAGCAGCGCCGGACAGGGGGCAGATACGCAGTATTTT